This note documents a single T cell receptor (beta chain) sequence. This sample stems from a study of blood T cell repertoires in COVID-19. Clones were sequenced by immunoSEQ multiplex PCR, and TCRdb holds only the in-frame ones, with some missing. The sample lists roughly 250,000 clones, 84% seen once, with about 4.4% in the top ten. Germline V gene data show CDR1 as SQVTM and CDR2 as ANQGSEA. Trimming at V came to 4 bases and at J to 2 bases, leaving 7 bases not matched to a gene. CDR3 length: 15 amino acids. Sequences were obtained from peripheral blood. The chain carries TRBV29-1 and TRBJ2-3, with 9 positions matching TRBD2. The TCR sequence derives from a man in his forties or fifties with active or convalescent COVID-19. The CDR3 DNA reads as TGCAGCGTTGTCGATAGCGGGGGCAACACAGATACGCAGTATTTT. Translating it yields CSVVDSGGNTDTQYF.